This record covers a single TCR beta chain. Authors' analysis steps: Estimates of nucleated cell counts were drawn from the amplification of reference gene primers. TCRdb keeps only in-frame clones here, not all; method: immunoSEQ multiplex PCR. The DNA gave D and trimming, while V, J and clone size come from that table. This sample has about 190,000 clones, with approximately 79% found just once. The CDR3 runs to 19 residues. Trimming took 3 bases from V and 4 from J; bases not matched to a gene: 15. The germline V gene encodes CDR1 WNHNN and CDR2 SYGVQD (reference sequence). The data were obtained in a study of blood T cell repertoires in COVID-19. On the study more broadly: Acute and convalescent COVID-19 samples came from the United States, Italy and Spain. Sample material is recorded as cDNA or gDNA derived from T cells, B-cell-depleted T cells, or PBMCs.

This chain links TRBV10-1 with TRBJ1-5; 10 bases are shared with TRBD1. This sequence originates from a woman aged 45-65 years with acute or convalescent COVID-19. Material for sequencing was peripheral blood. The CDR3 loop reads CASSESHSSGTGENQPQHF. DNA of the CDR3: TGCGCCAGCAGTGAAAGCCATAGCTCCGGGACAGGGGAGAATCAGCCCCAGCATTTT.